The 10 T cell receptor delta chains presented below share a single source sample, sequenced in a study of gamma-delta T cells after stem cell transplantation. TCRdb re-called clones from the RT-PCR reads via CATT. This sample has roughly 840 delta-chain clones, with approximately 3.6% found just once. The sample consisted of gamma-delta T cells. These receptors originate from a human donor. It is not recorded whose cells these are; they may come from a transplant donor.

Note on this clone: The mismatch at residue 16 between this DNA's translation and the TCRdb protein of a much larger clone likely reflects a read error; the protein shown is translated from the DNA. The sample contains more than one DNA sequence encoding this CDR3. The chain joins TRDV1 to TRDJ1; D possibly corresponds to TRDD2 (6 bases). Germline loops: CDR1 TSWWSYY, CDR2 QGS. Deletions cut 2 bases from V and 0 bases from J, with 37 bases between. This CDR3 has 24 residues. The CDR3 loop reads CALGESRVLRLTFGYRGYTDKLIF. The CDR3 DNA sequence: TGTGCTCTTGGGGAATCGCGGGTCCTACGTCTTACGTTTGGGTACAGGGGGTACACCGATAAACTCATCTTT.

This clone turned up a few times. This chain uses TRDV1 with TRDJ1, with 8 positions matching TRDD3. In germline, CDR1 is TSWWSYY, CDR2 QGS. The V segment lost 0 bases and the J segment 1 base; nucleotides outside the gene matches: 16. CDR3 length equals 20 residues. CDR3 loop: CALGELFPVLGVWCTDKLIF. DNA for the CDR3: TGTGCTCTTGGGGAACTATTCCCAGTACTGGGGGTTTGGTGCACCGATAAACTCATCTTT.

Worth noting for this clone: Only one base separates this from a far larger clonotype, so it likely reflects a read error. The sample has other DNA sequences that encode this CDR3 too. V and J are TRDV1 and TRDJ1; 12 bases are shared with TRDD3. The CDR3 is 20 amino acids. Germline values: CDR1 TSWWSYY, CDR2 QGS. Here the CDR3 DNA reads TGTGCTCTTGGGGAAACAATGGGGGAGTACTGGGGGATACTTTCCGACAAACTCATCTTT. This translates into CALGETMGEYWGILSDKLIF.

This clone was observed a few times. The TCRdb protein, from a much larger clone, departs from this DNA's translation at residue 8, likely by read error; the protein shown derives from the DNA. The chain employs TRDV1 and TRDJ1; 8 bases are a match to TRDD3. CDR1 is TSWWSYY and CDR2 is QGS in the germline V gene. This CDR3 has 17 amino acids. Trimming at V came to 6 bases and at J to 0 bases, leaving 12 bases not matched to a gene. Here the CDR3 DNA reads TGTGCTCTTGGACTTCCCCAGCACTGGGGGTACACCGATAAACTCATCTTT. It translates to CALGLPQHWGYTDKLIF.

There are a few counts of this clone. The protein that TCRdb holds for this DNA derives from a much larger clone and differs from the translated DNA at residue 4, which likely indicates a read error; the protein shown here is translated from the DNA. The chain combines TRDV2 with TRDJ3; 10 bases align to TRDD3. The CDR3 sequence is 19 residues long. The germline gives CDR1 GEAIGNYY, CDR2 EKD. CDR3 DNA: TGTGCCTGTGGCACCGCCGGGGGATACGCCTCCTGGGACACCCGACAGATGTTTTTC. Amino acid sequence: CACGTAGGYASWDTRQMFF.

This clone has more than one count but fewer than ten. The chain employs TRDV1 and TRDJ4; TRDD3 matches 12 bases. This CDR3 spans 21 amino acids. V was pared by 2 bases and J by 9 bases, with 28 bases of the junction left unmatched. Germline CDR1 TSWWSYY, CDR2 QGS. Written as DNA, the CDR3 is TGTGCTCTTGGGGAAACAATGGGGGAGTACTGGGGGATACCAGTAACAGGGCAGTTGATCTTT. Encoded protein: CALGETMGEYWGIPVTGQLIF.

Only a few counts were recorded for this clone. TCRdb lists the protein of a much larger clone for this DNA, which differs at residue 10, so this is likely a read error; the protein given here is translated from the DNA itself. The chain combines TRDV1 with TRDJ1; D unresolved. V gave up 3 bases and J gave up 4 bases, with 30 bases separating them. This CDR3 comprises 20 residues. Looked up from germline, CDR1 is TSWWSYY and CDR2 is QGS. The CDR3 spells CALGDPLSTRSPGVGDKLIF. The CDR3 DNA reads as TGTGCTCTTGGGGATCCTCTATCTACGCGTTCCCCAGGGGTGGGCGATAAACTCATCTTT.

By share, this clone ranks as medium-sized. The likely explanation is a read error, given a far larger clone one base away. V is TRDV1 and J is TRDJ1, with D perhaps TRDD3 (5 bases). This CDR3 has 20 amino acids. CDR1 is TSWWSYY and CDR2 is QGS in the germline V gene. V was cut by 0 bases and J by 1 base, with 24 bases left in between. In DNA, the CDR3 is TGTGCTCTTGGGGAACTCGGTACCTTACTGGAGGTTTGGTGCACCGATAAACTCATCTTT. This gives the protein CALGELGTLLEVWCTDKLIF.

This clone has a handful of counts. The mismatch at residue 8 between this DNA's translation and the TCRdb protein of a much larger clone likely reflects a read error; the protein shown is translated from the DNA. This chain joins TRDV1 and TRDJ1; D perhaps matches TRDD2 (8 bases). Trimming removed 3 bases from V and 0 bases from J, with 47 bases in between. Germline V CDR1 and CDR2: TSWWSYY, QGS. This CDR3 is built from 27 residues. The CDR3, as DNA: TGTGCTCTTGGGGAGCCTCAATCGGTCTTCCTACGGTTGTACTGGGGACATACGGGGGGGTACACCGATAAACTCATCTTT. Protein: CALGEPQSVFLRLYWGHTGGYTDKLIF.

This clone was seen at least ten times. A single base is all that separates this from a far larger clone, so a read error is likely. The chain couples TRDV1 to TRDJ3; TRDD3 aligns across 13 bases. Germline V CDR1 and CDR2: TSWWSYY, QGS. The CDR3 is 24 residues long. The V and J ends lost 6 bases and 1 base, in that order; junction bases with no gene match: 21. CDR3 residues: CALGLGRPSPTGGYDSWDTRQMFF. For the CDR3, the DNA is TGTGCTCTTGGTTTGGGTCGGCCCTCCCCAACTGGGGGATACGATTCCTGGGACACCCGACAGATGTTTTTC.